One and the same sample provided the 14 T cell receptor beta chains below, sequenced in a study of shared clonotypes between healthy human individuals. The repertoire was sequenced with immunoSEQ multiplex PCR; TCRdb's copy has only in-frame clones and lacks some. The data hold nearly 2 million clones, with about 95% observed a single time. CD45RO-negative, CCR7-positively selected cells formed the naive CD8 fraction, excluding terminally differentiated effector memory CD45RA+ cells. The source material was naive CD8+ T cells sorted from blood. The receptor set was obtained from a man younger than 30 in good health.

This clone was counted once. The gene calls are TRBV5-6 and TRBJ1-2, with D unclear. Trimming pared 0 bases from V and 7 bases from J, leaving 16 bases between. Looked up from germline, CDR1 is SGHDT and CDR2 is YYEEEE. CDR3 length equals 15 residues. The CDR3 bases are TGTGCCAGCAGCTTGGCCGATTGGGGAATTGTTGGCTACACCTTC. Translated: CASSLADWGIVGYTF.

CDR3: CASSPQGALAEQYF. The CDR3 DNA reads TGTGCCAGCAGTCCCCAGGGGGCCTTGGCCGAGCAGTACTTC. The chain links TRBV27 to TRBJ2-7; 8 nucleotides align to TRBD1. Per the germline V gene, CDR1 is MNHEY and CDR2 is SMNVEV (reference sequence). The length of the CDR3 is 14 residues. Unmatched junction bases numbered 9, after V lost 5 bases and J lost 6 bases.

The V and J genes are TRBV4-3 and TRBJ1-6; 7 nucleotides match TRBD1. Trimming removed 0 bases from V and 7 bases from J; junction bases left unmatched: 6. This CDR3 is built from 16 residues. Germline V gene sequence: CDR1 LGHNA, CDR2 YSLEER. DNA of the CDR3: TGCGCCAGCAGCCAAGAGTCAGGGGGTGAAAATTCACCCCTCCACTTT. Residues: CASSQESGGENSPLHF.

The chain uses TRBV19 and TRBJ2-7; D tentatively fits TRBD1 or TRBD2 (5 bases each). Trimming stripped 6 bases from V and 3 bases from J, with 12 bases between. The CDR3 is made up of 13 amino acids. Germline V gives CDR1 LNHDA, CDR2 SQIVND (reference sequence). CDR3 DNA sequence: TGTGCCAGTAGCCTGACAGACTACTACGAGCAGTACTTC. It is translated as CASSLTDYYEQYF.

The chain combines TRBV7-9 with TRBJ2-1; perhaps D is TRBD1 or TRBD2 (5 bases each). With 6 bases removed from V and 7 bases from J, the gap between germline ends came to 10 bases. This CDR3 is built from 12 residues. CDR1 SEHNR and CDR2 FQNEAQ come from the germline V gene (reference sequence). Here the CDR3 reads CASRLEGNEQFF. Written as DNA, the CDR3 is TGTGCCAGCAGACTCGAGGGGAATGAGCAGTTCTTC.

CDR3: CAISGGLAAETQYF. CDR3 DNA sequence: TGTGCCATCAGCGGGGGCTTAGCTGCAGAGACCCAGTACTTC. The chain has TRBV10-3 and TRBJ2-5; D assignment may be TRBD1 or TRBD2 (6 bases each). Germline CDR1 and CDR2: ENHRY and SYGVKD. Trimming removed 6 bases from V and 4 bases from J, with 15 bases in between. The CDR3 contains 14 residues.

This chain joins TRBV6-5 and TRBJ2-2; D perhaps matches TRBD1 (5 bases). CDR3 length equals 14 residues. V lost 6 bases and J 9 bases, leaving 17 bases between the germline ends. Germline V gene sequence: CDR1 MNHEY, CDR2 SVGAGI. This chain's CDR3 is CASRGVEGVRELFF. The DNA of the CDR3 is TGTGCCAGCAGGGGCGTGGAAGGGGTTCGGGAGCTGTTTTTT.

The J gene is TRBJ1-2, the V gene TRBV5-1; D call uncertain. In germline, CDR1 is SGHRS, CDR2 YFSETQ. This CDR3 comprises 10 residues. The V end lost 1 base, the J end lost 8 bases, and 3 bases lay between the germline ends. The CDR3 nucleotides read TGCGCCAGCAGCTTGACGGGCTACACCTTC. Its translation is CASSLTGYTF.

J is TRBJ2-7 and V is TRBV27, with D tentatively TRBD1 (5 bases). Trimming took off 2 bases at V and 3 bases at J, with 11 bases between the two ends. Germline assignment: CDR1 MNHEY and CDR2 SMNVEV (reference sequence). The CDR3 contains 14 residues. CDR3 DNA sequence: TGTGCCAGCAGTTTAGAAGGGGTTAGCTACGAGCAGTACTTC. Amino acid sequence: CASSLEGVSYEQYF.

This chain uses TRBV28 with TRBJ1-2; the D gene is possibly TRBD1 (5 bases). The length of the CDR3 is 13 residues. The germline CDR1 and CDR2 sequences are MDHEN and SYDVKM. With 7 bases removed from V and 8 bases from J, the gap between germline ends came to 17 bases. The CDR3 DNA follows: TGTGCCAGCACCCCACCGGGGGTCGGCGGCTACACCTTC. It is translated as CASTPPGVGGYTF.

For this clone: Within the sample, other DNA sequences also encode this same CDR3. The V and J genes are TRBV6-1 and TRBJ2-7; D call uncertain. Germline-derived CDR1 and CDR2 are MNHNS and SASEGT. The CDR3 sequence is 14 residues long. V shed 0 bases and J shed 0 bases, with 6 bases lying between them. CDR3 region: CASSEAPGSYEQYF. The CDR3 DNA reads as TGTGCCAGCAGTGAAGCACCGGGCTCCTACGAGCAGTACTTC.

J is TRBJ2-7 and V is TRBV19, with D perhaps matching TRBD1 (5 bases). V shed 4 bases and J shed 4 bases, with 17 bases lying between them. Per the germline V gene, CDR1 is LNHDA and CDR2 is SQIVND (reference sequence). The CDR3 contains 15 residues. This chain's CDR3 is CASSTSTALVYEQYF. The DNA of the CDR3 is TGTGCCAGTAGTACGTCGACAGCCTTAGTTTACGAGCAGTACTTC.

The gene calls are TRBV7-2 and TRBJ1-1, with a tentative D call TRBD1 (6 bases). Germline V gene lookup returns CDR1 SGHTA and CDR2 FQGNSA. CDR3 length: 17 amino acids. V shed 1 base and J shed 2 bases, with 17 bases lying between them. In DNA, the CDR3 is TGTGCCAGCAGCTTAGTAGTACAGGGCGAGGTCAACACTGAAGCTTTCTTT. Translating gives CASSLVVQGEVNTEAFF.

The V call is TRBV5-1, the J call TRBJ2-3; 11 bases align to TRBD2. CDR3 length: 16 amino acids. V trimming: 4 bases; J trimming: 3 bases; junction bases outside the gene matches: 7. Germline-derived CDR1 and CDR2 are SGHRS and YFSETQ. The CDR3 here is CASSRGLAGGTDTQYF. DNA of the CDR3: TGCGCCAGCAGCCGGGGCCTAGCGGGAGGAACAGATACGCAGTATTTT.